This T cell receptor beta chain was retrieved from a study of Graves' ophthalmopathy and Graves' hyperthyroidism (dated 2018 in TCRdb). For context, the study as a whole: Hyperthyroidism was defined as stable when no progression to ophthalmopathy occurred within 18 months of follow-up. To explore V-J signatures that distinguish ophthalmopathy from hyperthyroidism, a discovery set of 100 patients was enrolled, made up of about 40 with ophthalmopathy and 57 with stable hyperthyroidism. Once sampling was done, hyperthyroidism patients were given methimazole at a starting dose of 30 mg daily, while ophthalmopathy patients were given high-dose intravenous methylprednisolone. In total, some 130 blood samples were TCR-sequenced: approximately 42 ophthalmopathy, some 80 hyperthyroidism and some 17 hyperthyroidism-to-ophthalmopathy patients. TCR beta repertoire signatures were used to distinguish Graves' ophthalmopathy from Graves' hyperthyroidism and to predict progression to ophthalmopathy. An independent validation cohort comprised around 19 hyperthyroidism patients and 15 to 17 patients who later progressed from hyperthyroidism to ophthalmopathy. In more than 5 hyperthyroidism patients, the T-cell repertoire of thyroid tissue was compared with the T-cell repertoire of blood. Paper-wide results and their limitations: Sample size was not predetermined statistically, and investigators were not blinded to group allocation. Ophthalmopathy was separated from stable hyperthyroidism by the 13-signature model with roughly 87% sensitivity and around 81% specificity in cross-validation and with 80%/75% in the test set. In validation, the model predicted ophthalmopathy progression with about 64% sensitivity and about 73% specificity; some 13 predicted patients were CT-confirmed with GO in a median of about 6.2 months. Most expanded thyroid clonotypes with a frequency above 0.001 also appeared in blood, which suggests that blood repertoires may reflect the immune response in the thyroid.

The CDR3 spans 13 residues, from the cysteine through the phenylalanine. Only CDR3 DNA is held: 39 bases, read in frame from base 1. V was cut back by 2 bases and J by 7 bases, leaving a gap of 15 bases between them. The CDR1 and CDR2 encoded by the germline V gene are SQVTM and ANQGSEA. Hyperthyroidism patients were newly diagnosed, with disease duration under 2 months, and aged 18 to 65 years. Anyone with other autoimmune diseases, uncontrolled infections, pregnancy or lactation was excluded from the study. Clinical symptoms, serum thyroxine, TRAb, thyroid ultrasound and orbital computed tomography were used for diagnosis. Total RNA was extracted using Trizol reagent, and RNA quality was checked on an Agilent 2100 Bioanalyzer. A word on this clonotype: Its antigen remains unidentified. Base qualities are missing; no much larger clone stands one base away.

For repertoire sequencing, the TCR beta CDR3 regions were amplified from RNA transcripts. The first round was an RT-PCR using HTBI primers with the Qiagen OneStep RT-PCR kit, and this first round was followed by a second-round multiplex PCR, then size selection and purification. The libraries underwent paired-end sequencing with 100 bp reads on an Illumina HiSeq2000. Concerning the study's data processing: SOAPnuke was used to process the reads, throwing out any read that had adapters, had uncalled bases, had a mean Phred below 15, or lacked an exact constant-primer or identifier match. High-quality paired reads were merged with COPE v1.2.5. Clonotypes were defined as unique nucleotide sequences and were aligned to IMGT TRB V, D and J references using MiTCR v1.1. Only V-J combinations with frequency above 0.0001 were analysed, covering around 99% of repertoires. For each V-J combination, a TCR clonal expansion and chaos score was defined as F50 clonal expansion divided by the chaos observed in the TCRdist matrix. Welch's t-statistics and random forest were used to reduce features to about 14 V-J combinations, which were fed into a naive Bayes classifier. The similarity between thyroid and blood repertoires was quantified using the Morisita-Horn index. Starting from the raw public reads, TCRdb applied fastp trimming at Q25, assembled clones with MiXCR and retained in-frame beta chains. Entries that share a CDR3 protein sequence are merged under the most common genes and DNA. These V and J calls derive from TCRdb rather than the authors' analysis. A total of 450,000 to 600,000 distinct CDR3 sequences appear in this sample, just under 40% of them only once. About 4% of the sample comes from the top ten.

The receptor was derived from an adult man with Graves' hyperthyroidism. The sample comprised peripheral blood or thyroid tissue (not recorded which). The sequence links TRBV29-1 to TRBJ2-7; the D match is possibly TRBD1 or TRBD2, with 5 bases aligned in each. The DNA sequence follows: TGCAGCGTTGAAAAGGGGAGAGCGAATGAGCAGTACTTC. It translates as CSVEKGRANEQYF.